The rows below give T cell receptor beta chains drawn from one sample of a study of CD8 T cells in ankylosing spondylitis. Using its own MiXCR run on the 5' RACE reads, TCRdb lists one record per CDR3 protein. The sample carries 300,000 to 350,000 distinct CDR3 sequences, less than 25% recorded once. Sequenced: blood, either unsorted or a sorted T cell fraction (not recorded which). All receptors come from a female donor with ankylosing spondylitis or in good health (not recorded which). The CDR3 runs from the conserved cysteine through the conserved F or W. The order of the fields is D gene, clone size, V gene, J gene, CDR3 protein, CDR3 DNA. D genes are given only for firm matches. Size is omitted from some rows. Given values are once, few, many or a class for expanded clones.

D: TRBD1; size: few; V: TRBV5-1; J: TRBJ2-1; CDR3: CASSPPGQGNNEQFF; DNA: TGCGCCAGCTCTCCGCCGGGACAGGGCAACAATGAGCAGTTCTTC
D: NA; size: many; V: TRBV12-3/TRBV12-4; J: TRBJ2-7; CDR3: CASSSDSLSYEQYF; DNA: TGTGCCAGCAGTTCCGACAGTCTCTCCTACGAGCAGTACTTC
D: NA; size: many; V: TRBV29-1; J: TRBJ2-1; CDR3: CSVHGLSSYNEQFF; DNA: TGCAGCGTCCACGGGTTGAGCTCCTACAATGAGCAGTTCTTC
D: NA; size: many; V: TRBV4-3; J: TRBJ1-5; CDR3: CASSHDSSRQPQHF; DNA: TGCGCCAGCAGCCATGACAGTTCCCGACAGCCCCAGCATTTT
D: NA; size: NA; V: TRBV21-1; J: TRBJ2-7; CDR3: CASSKVGGGRHEQYF; DNA: TGTGCCAGCAGCAAAGTTGGGGGGGGTCGCCACGAGCAGTACTTC
D: TRBD1; size: few; V: TRBV20-1; J: TRBJ1-3; CDR3: CSASPGQLGNTIYF; DNA: TGCAGTGCTTCCCCGGGACAGTTAGGAAACACCATATATTTT
D: NA; size: NA; V: TRBV7-6; J: TRBJ1-2; CDR3: CASSLLYRGNYGYTF; DNA: TGTGCCAGCAGCTTACTGTACCGCGGAAACTATGGCTACACCTTC
D: NA; size: few; V: TRBV10-3; J: TRBJ2-7; CDR3: CAISEEYEQYF; DNA: TGTGCCATCAGTGAGGAGTACGAGCAGTACTTC
D: NA; size: NA; V: TRBV28; J: TRBJ2-5; CDR3: CASRQEGELQETQYF; DNA: TGTGCCAGCAGGCAGGAGGGGGAACTCCAAGAGACCCAGTACTTC
D: TRBD1; size: many; V: TRBV20-1; J: TRBJ1-3; CDR3: CSARAWDGTGARNTIYF; DNA: TGCAGTGCTAGAGCCTGGGATGGGACAGGGGCCAGAAACACCATATATTTT
D: NA; size: few; V: TRBV5-1; J: TRBJ2-7; CDR3: CASSLSGNQKQYF; DNA: TGCGCCAGCAGCTTGTCCGGGAACCAGAAGCAGTACTTC
D: NA; size: many; V: TRBV29-1; J: TRBJ1-4; CDR3: CSVPGQPNEKLFF; DNA: TGCAGCGTTCCTGGACAGCCAAATGAAAAACTGTTTTTT
D: NA; size: few; V: TRBV24-1; J: TRBJ2-3; CDR3: CATSDFSPDTQYF; DNA: TGTGCCACCAGTGATTTTAGCCCAGATACGCAGTATTTT
D: TRBD2; size: NA; V: TRBV15; J: TRBJ2-1; CDR3: CATSREWTSGLNEQFF; DNA: TGTGCCACCAGCAGAGAGTGGACTAGCGGACTCAATGAGCAGTTCTTC
D: NA; size: NA; V: TRBV10-3; J: TRBJ2-7; CDR3: CAIRGPTNNEQYF; DNA: TGTGCCATCAGAGGACCTACTAATAACGAGCAGTACTTC
D: NA; size: NA; V: TRBV12-3/TRBV12-4; J: TRBJ1-1; CDR3: CASSLTRRGNTEAFF; DNA: TGTGCCAGCAGCTTAACTCGGAGGGGGAACACTGAAGCTTTCTTT
D: NA; size: many; V: TRBV7-6; J: TRBJ2-2; CDR3: CASSHGDGYTGELFF; DNA: TGTGCCAGCAGCCACGGGGACGGGTACACCGGGGAGCTGTTTTTT
D: NA; size: NA; V: TRBV20-1; J: TRBJ1-1; CDR3: CSAHPEAFF; DNA: TGCAGTGCCCACCCTGAAGCTTTCTTT
D: NA; size: NA; V: TRBV10-3; J: TRBJ2-1; CDR3: CAISAGTGSDEQFF; DNA: TGTGCCATCAGTGCCGGTACAGGGAGTGATGAGCAGTTCTTC
D: NA; size: few; V: TRBV6-2/TRBV6-3; J: TRBJ2-2; CDR3: CASKVSNTGELFF; DNA: TGTGCCAGCAAGGTGTCGAACACCGGGGAGCTGTTTTTT
D: NA; size: many; V: TRBV29-1; J: TRBJ2-7; CDR3: CSGRKGDEQYF; DNA: TGCAGCGGGAGGAAAGGGGACGAGCAGTACTTC
D: NA; size: few; V: TRBV27; J: TRBJ2-1; CDR3: CASSLGFEQFF; DNA: TGTGCCAGCAGTTTAGGGTTTGAGCAGTTCTTC
D: TRBD2; size: few; V: TRBV20-1; J: TRBJ2-7; CDR3: CSAEREGPPYEQYF; DNA: TGCAGTGCTGAGCGGGAGGGCCCTCCCTACGAGCAGTACTTC
D: TRBD1; size: NA; V: TRBV7-6; J: TRBJ2-1; CDR3: CASSIQGFLHEQFF; DNA: TGTGCCAGCAGCATACAGGGGTTCCTGCATGAGCAGTTCTTC
D: NA; size: many; V: TRBV10-3; J: TRBJ1-1; CDR3: CAISEGQARTEAFF; DNA: TGTGCCATCAGTGAGGGACAAGCAAGGACTGAAGCTTTCTTT
D: NA; size: few; V: TRBV5-1; J: TRBJ2-1; CDR3: CASSQLSGTSSYNEQFF; DNA: TGCGCCAGCAGCCAATTGTCCGGGACCAGCTCCTACAATGAGCAGTTCTTC
D: TRBD2; size: NA; V: TRBV6-6; J: TRBJ2-3; CDR3: CAGTSGSPDTQYF; DNA: TGTGCCGGGACTAGCGGGAGTCCAGATACGCAGTATTTT
D: NA; size: NA; V: TRBV20-1; J: TRBJ2-1; CDR3: CSAERHDEQFF; DNA: TGCAGTGCTGAACGACATGATGAGCAGTTCTTC
D: NA; size: few; V: TRBV6-5; J: TRBJ2-5; CDR3: CASSYSGELTGTQYF; DNA: TGTGCCAGCAGTTACTCGGGGGAACTAACCGGGACCCAGTACTTC
D: NA; size: NA; V: TRBV4-2; J: TRBJ2-5; CDR3: CASSTLGKTQYF; DNA: TGTGCCAGCAGCACGCTAGGGAAGACCCAGTACTTC
D: NA; size: NA; V: TRBV6-1; J: TRBJ1-1; CDR3: CASSEAPSLMAFF; DNA: TGTGCCAGCAGTGAAGCTCCTTCCTTGATGGCTTTCTTT
D: TRBD2; size: few; V: TRBV6-1; J: TRBJ2-1; CDR3: CASRPTGTRILDEQFF; DNA: TGTGCCAGCAGACCTACCGGGACTAGAATATTGGATGAGCAGTTCTTC
D: NA; size: NA; V: TRBV7-2; J: TRBJ2-3; CDR3: CASSPGNGLRRDTQYF; DNA: TGTGCCAGCAGCCCCGGGAACGGCCTCAGAAGAGATACGCAGTATTTT
D: NA; size: few; V: TRBV7-6; J: TRBJ1-1; CDR3: CASSPGLGGQNTEAFF; DNA: TGTGCCAGCAGCCCCGGTTTGGGGGGGCAGAACACTGAAGCTTTCTTT
D: TRBD2; size: NA; V: TRBV20-1; J: TRBJ2-3; CDR3: CSARDLGLAGGIDTQYF; DNA: TGCAGTGCTAGAGATTTGGGACTAGCGGGAGGAATAGATACGCAGTATTTT
D: NA; size: few; V: TRBV6-1; J: TRBJ2-3; CDR3: CASSEILEVDTQYF; DNA: TGTGCCAGCAGTGAAATATTAGAGGTAGATACGCAGTATTTT
D: NA; size: NA; V: TRBV9; J: TRBJ2-7; CDR3: CASSPHLEDEQYF; DNA: TGTGCCAGCAGCCCCCATCTAGAGGACGAGCAGTACTTC
D: NA; size: NA; V: TRBV19; J: TRBJ2-1; CDR3: CASSLQGRHEQFF; DNA: TGTGCCAGTAGCTTACAGGGTCGACATGAGCAGTTCTTC
D: NA; size: NA; V: TRBV12-3/TRBV12-4; J: TRBJ1-2; CDR3: CASIWTGSHNYGYTF; DNA: TGTGCCAGCATTTGGACGGGGTCCCATAACTATGGCTACACCTTC
D: TRBD2; size: many; V: TRBV20-1; J: TRBJ2-1; CDR3: CSASLGLAASYNEQFF; DNA: TGCAGTGCTAGTTTGGGGCTAGCGGCCTCCTACAATGAGCAGTTCTTC
D: NA; size: many; V: TRBV6-5; J: TRBJ1-6; CDR3: CASSYQRDNSPLHF; DNA: TGTGCCAGCAGTTACCAACGGGACAATTCACCCCTCCACTTT
D: NA; size: NA; V: TRBV6-2/TRBV6-3; J: TRBJ2-1; CDR3: CASSYQLALPTSYNEQFF; DNA: TGTGCCAGCAGTTATCAGCTAGCCCTACCAACCTCCTACAATGAGCAGTTCTTC
D: NA; size: NA; V: TRBV7-2; J: TRBJ2-3; CDR3: CASSLIGGSSTDTQYF; DNA: TGTGCCAGCAGCTTAATTGGGGGATCTAGCACAGATACGCAGTATTTT
D: NA; size: NA; V: TRBV28; J: TRBJ2-1; CDR3: CASSLSAPVGGGVRFF; DNA: TGTGCCAGCAGTTTATCGGCTCCTGTAGGGGGGGGCGTGCGGTTCTTC
D: NA; size: few; V: TRBV20-1; J: TRBJ2-3; CDR3: CSALSSKGPDTQYF; DNA: TGCAGTGCCCTCTCCAGTAAGGGACCAGATACGCAGTATTTT
D: NA; size: NA; V: TRBV12-3/TRBV12-4; J: TRBJ2-5; CDR3: CASSRDPGVETQYF; DNA: TGTGCCAGCAGCCGGGACCCAGGGGTCGAGACCCAGTACTTC
D: NA; size: many; V: TRBV20-1; J: TRBJ2-3; CDR3: CSASHQRPTVDTQYF; DNA: TGCAGTGCTAGCCACCAGCGCCCCACGGTAGATACGCAGTATTTT
D: TRBD2; size: few; V: TRBV12-3/TRBV12-4; J: TRBJ2-5; CDR3: CASSSTSGGKETQYF; DNA: TGTGCCAGCAGTTCCACTAGCGGGGGGAAGGAGACCCAGTACTTC
D: TRBD2; size: few; V: TRBV5-6; J: TRBJ2-1; CDR3: CASISSGSWRFYNEQFF; DNA: TGTGCCAGTATCTCTAGCGGGAGTTGGCGTTTCTACAATGAGCAGTTCTTC
D: TRBD1; size: NA; V: TRBV4-3; J: TRBJ2-2; CDR3: CASRAGTGASVGELFF; DNA: TGCGCCAGCAGGGCCGGGACAGGGGCCTCGGTCGGGGAGCTGTTTTTT
D: NA; size: few; V: TRBV6-5; J: TRBJ1-6; CDR3: CASSYSMGENSPLHF; DNA: TGTGCCAGCAGTTACTCCATGGGTGAAAATTCACCCCTCCACTTT
D: NA; size: many; V: TRBV5-6; J: TRBJ2-1; CDR3: CASTPVESSYNEQFF; DNA: TGTGCCAGCACCCCGGTGGAGAGCTCCTACAATGAGCAGTTCTTC
D: NA; size: NA; V: TRBV20-1; J: TRBJ2-1; CDR3: CSASHTRYNEQFF; DNA: TGCAGTGCTTCTCACACTAGGTACAATGAGCAGTTCTTC
D: NA; size: few; V: TRBV30; J: TRBJ2-3; CDR3: CAWSVQAVSTDTQYF; DNA: TGTGCCTGGAGTGTACAAGCGGTTAGCACAGATACGCAGTATTTT
D: NA; size: many; V: TRBV7-6; J: TRBJ2-1; CDR3: CASSPEGGAPNYNEQFF; DNA: TGTGCCAGCAGCCCTGAGGGCGGGGCGCCCAACTACAATGAGCAGTTCTTC
D: TRBD2; size: NA; V: TRBV7-2; J: TRBJ2-2; CDR3: CASSPKLAGLTGEMFF; DNA: TGTGCCAGCAGCCCGAAACTAGCGGGTCTCACCGGGGAGATGTTTTTT
D: TRBD1; size: few; V: TRBV20-1; J: TRBJ1-2; CDR3: CSARDYEQGNYGYTF; DNA: TGCAGTGCTAGAGATTACGAACAGGGGAACTATGGCTACACCTTC
D: NA; size: many; V: TRBV5-1; J: TRBJ1-3; CDR3: CASSLDLGVPGNTIYF; DNA: TGCGCCAGCAGCTTGGACTTGGGGGTACCTGGAAACACCATATATTTT
D: NA; size: few; V: TRBV7-8; J: TRBJ2-3; CDR3: CASSLALQASTDTQYF; DNA: TGTGCCAGCAGCTTAGCCCTCCAGGCTAGCACAGATACGCAGTATTTT
D: TRBD1; size: few; V: TRBV2; J: TRBJ1-5; CDR3: CASNGQGGRSNQPQHF; DNA: TGTGCCAGCAATGGACAGGGAGGTAGGAGCAATCAGCCCCAGCATTTT